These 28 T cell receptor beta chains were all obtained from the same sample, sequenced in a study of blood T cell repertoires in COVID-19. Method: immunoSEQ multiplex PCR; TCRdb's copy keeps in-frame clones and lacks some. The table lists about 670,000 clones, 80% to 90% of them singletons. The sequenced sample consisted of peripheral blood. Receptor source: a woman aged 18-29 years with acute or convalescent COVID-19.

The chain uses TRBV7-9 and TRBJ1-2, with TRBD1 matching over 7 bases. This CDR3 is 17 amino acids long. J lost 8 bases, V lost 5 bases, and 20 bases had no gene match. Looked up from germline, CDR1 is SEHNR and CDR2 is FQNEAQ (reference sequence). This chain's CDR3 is CASSPPLDREQFYGYTF. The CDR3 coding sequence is TGTGCCAGCAGCCCCCCATTAGACAGGGAGCAATTCTACGGCTACACCTTC.

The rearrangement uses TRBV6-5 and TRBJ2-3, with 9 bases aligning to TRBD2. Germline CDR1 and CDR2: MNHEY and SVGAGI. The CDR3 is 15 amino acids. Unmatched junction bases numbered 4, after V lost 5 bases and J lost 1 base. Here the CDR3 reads CASSRQRGGTDTQYF. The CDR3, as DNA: TGTGCCAGCAGTCGTCAGCGGGGGGGCACAGATACGCAGTATTTT.

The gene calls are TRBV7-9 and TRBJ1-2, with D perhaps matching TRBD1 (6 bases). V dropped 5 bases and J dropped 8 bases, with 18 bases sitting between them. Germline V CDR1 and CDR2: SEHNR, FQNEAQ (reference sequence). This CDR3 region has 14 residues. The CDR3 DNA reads TGTGCCAGCAGCCCGACCCGGGACAAACGGGGCTACACCTTC. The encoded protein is CASSPTRDKRGYTF.

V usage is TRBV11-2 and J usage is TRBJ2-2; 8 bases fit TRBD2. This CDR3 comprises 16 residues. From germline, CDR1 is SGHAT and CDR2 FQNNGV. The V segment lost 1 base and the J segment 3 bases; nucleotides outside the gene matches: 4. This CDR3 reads CASSLAGGLDTGELFF. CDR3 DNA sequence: TGTGCCAGCAGCTTAGCGGGGGGGCTGGACACCGGGGAGCTGTTTTTT.

The CDR3 DNA sequence: TGTGCCAGCAGCTTTTGGGGGACACCCTACGAGCAGTACTTC. Protein sequence: CASSFWGTPYEQYF. V is TRBV7-9 and J is TRBJ2-7; tentative D call: TRBD1 (6 bases). There are 14 residues in the CDR3. V lost 3 bases to trimming and J lost 2 bases, with 11 bases between them. CDR1 and CDR2 from the germline V gene are SEHNR and FQNEAQ (reference sequence).

CDR3 DNA: TGTGCCTCCTCCACTTCCGCAGATACGCAGTATTTT. It codes for CASSTSADTQYF. The chain combines TRBV7-9 with TRBJ2-3; no clear D. Germline values: CDR1 SEHNR, CDR2 FQNEAQ (reference sequence). The CDR3 contains 12 residues. The V and J ends lost 11 bases and 4 bases respectively, with 13 bases between them.

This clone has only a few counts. This chain's CDR3 is CASSIGTLTNEKLFF. In nucleotides, the CDR3 is TGCGCCAGCAGCATAGGGACACTAACTAATGAAAAACTGTTTTTT. The V gene is TRBV4-3, the J gene TRBJ1-4, with a tentative D call TRBD1 (6 bases). This CDR3 is built from 15 residues. Germline V gene data show CDR1 as LGHNA and CDR2 as YSLEER. V lost 5 bases, J lost 1 base, and 11 bases lay in between.

The CDR3 nucleotides read TGCAGCGTTGAAGCGGGACAGGGTACCTATGGCTACACCTTC. This encodes CSVEAGQGTYGYTF. This chain uses TRBV29-1 with TRBJ1-2; 9 nucleotides line up with TRBD1. This CDR3 has 14 amino acids. Trimming cost V 1 base and J 4 bases; bases outside gene matches: 4. Germline CDR1 SQVTM, CDR2 ANQGSEA.

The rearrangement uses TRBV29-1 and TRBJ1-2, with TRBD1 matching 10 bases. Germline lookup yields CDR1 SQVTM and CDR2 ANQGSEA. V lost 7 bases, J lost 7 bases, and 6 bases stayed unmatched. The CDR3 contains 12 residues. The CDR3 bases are TGCAGCGCCGGGACAGGGGCTCCTGGCTACACCTTC. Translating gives CSAGTGAPGYTF.

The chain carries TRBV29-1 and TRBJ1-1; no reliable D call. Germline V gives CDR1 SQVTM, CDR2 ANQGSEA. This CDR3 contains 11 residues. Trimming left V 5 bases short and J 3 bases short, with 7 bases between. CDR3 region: CSVFLDTEAFF. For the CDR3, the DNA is TGCAGCGTTTTCTTAGACACTGAAGCTTTCTTT.

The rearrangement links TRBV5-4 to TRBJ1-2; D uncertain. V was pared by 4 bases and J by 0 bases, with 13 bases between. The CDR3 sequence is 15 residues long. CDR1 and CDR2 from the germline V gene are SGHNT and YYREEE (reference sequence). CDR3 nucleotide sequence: TGTGCCAGCAGCCTCCCCCGTACTACTAACTATGGCTACACCTTC. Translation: CASSLPRTTNYGYTF.

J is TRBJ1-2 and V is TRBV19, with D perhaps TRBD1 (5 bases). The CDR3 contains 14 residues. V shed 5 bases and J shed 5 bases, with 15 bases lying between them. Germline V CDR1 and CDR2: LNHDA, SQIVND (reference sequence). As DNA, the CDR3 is TGTGCCAGTAGTGTGTCGGGCAGGGCGTATGGCTACACCTTC. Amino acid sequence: CASSVSGRAYGYTF.

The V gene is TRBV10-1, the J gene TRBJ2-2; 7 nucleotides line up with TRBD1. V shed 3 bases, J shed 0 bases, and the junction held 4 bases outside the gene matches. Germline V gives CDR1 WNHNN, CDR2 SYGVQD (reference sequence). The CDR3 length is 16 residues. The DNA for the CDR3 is TGCGCCAGCAGTGACCCGGGGACAGCGAACACCGGGGAGCTGTTTTTT. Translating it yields CASSDPGTANTGELFF.

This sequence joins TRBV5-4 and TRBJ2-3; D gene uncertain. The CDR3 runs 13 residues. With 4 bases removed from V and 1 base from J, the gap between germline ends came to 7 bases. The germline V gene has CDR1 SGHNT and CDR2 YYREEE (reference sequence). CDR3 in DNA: TGTGCCAGCAGCCCCTCTGGCACAGATACGCAGTATTTT. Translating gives CASSPSGTDTQYF.

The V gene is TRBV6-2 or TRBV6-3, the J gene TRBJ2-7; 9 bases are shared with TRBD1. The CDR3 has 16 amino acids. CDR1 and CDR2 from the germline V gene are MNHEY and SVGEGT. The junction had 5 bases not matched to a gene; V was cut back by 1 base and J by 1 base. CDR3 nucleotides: TGTGCCAGCAGTTACTTCCCCGGGACAGGGTCCTACGAGCAGTACTTC. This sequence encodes CASSYFPGTGSYEQYF.

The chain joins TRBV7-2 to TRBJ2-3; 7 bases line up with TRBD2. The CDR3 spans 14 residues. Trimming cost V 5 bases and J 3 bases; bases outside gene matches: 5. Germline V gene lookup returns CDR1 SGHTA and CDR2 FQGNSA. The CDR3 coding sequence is TGTGCCAGCAGCCCTGGGGGGGTTACAGATACGCAGTATTTT. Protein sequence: CASSPGGVTDTQYF.

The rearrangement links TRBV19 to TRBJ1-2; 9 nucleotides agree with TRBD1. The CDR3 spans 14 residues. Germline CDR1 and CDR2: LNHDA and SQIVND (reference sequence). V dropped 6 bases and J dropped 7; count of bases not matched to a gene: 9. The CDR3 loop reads CASSHTGGAGGYTF. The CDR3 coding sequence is TGTGCCAGTAGCCACACAGGGGGCGCGGGTGGCTACACCTTC.

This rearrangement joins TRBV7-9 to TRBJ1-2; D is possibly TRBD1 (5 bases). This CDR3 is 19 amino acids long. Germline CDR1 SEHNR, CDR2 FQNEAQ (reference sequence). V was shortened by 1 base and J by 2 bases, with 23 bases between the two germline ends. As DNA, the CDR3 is TGTGCCAGCAGCTTAGGGCCAGCTCCGCGACAGAAAAACAACTATGGCTACACCTTC. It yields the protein CASSLGPAPRQKNNYGYTF. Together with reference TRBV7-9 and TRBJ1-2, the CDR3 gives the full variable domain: DTGVSQNPRHKITKRGQNVTFRCDPISEHNRLYWYRQTLGQGPEFLTYFQNEAQLEKSRLLSDRFSAERPKGSFSTLEIQRTEQGDSAMYLCASSLGPAPRQKNNYGYTFGSGTRLTVV.

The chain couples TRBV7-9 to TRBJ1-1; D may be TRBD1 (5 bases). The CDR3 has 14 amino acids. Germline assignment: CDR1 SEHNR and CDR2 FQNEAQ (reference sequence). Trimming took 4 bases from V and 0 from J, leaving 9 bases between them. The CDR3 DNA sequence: TGTGCCAGCAGCTCCCGGGGGTTGAACACTGAAGCTTTCTTT. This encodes CASSSRGLNTEAFF.

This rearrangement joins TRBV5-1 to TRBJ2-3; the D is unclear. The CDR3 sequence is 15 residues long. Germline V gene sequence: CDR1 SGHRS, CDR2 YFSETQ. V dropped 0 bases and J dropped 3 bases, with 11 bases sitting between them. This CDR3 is CASSLVQTSTDTQYF. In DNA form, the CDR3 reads TGCGCCAGCAGCTTGGTACAGACGTCGACAGATACGCAGTATTTT. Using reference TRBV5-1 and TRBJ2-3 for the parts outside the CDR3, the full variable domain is KAGVTQTPRYLIKTRGQQVTLSCSPISGHRSVSWYQQTPGQGLQFLFEYFSETQRNKGNFPGRFSGRQFSNSRSEMNVSTLELGDSALYLCASSLVQTSTDTQYFGPGTRLTVL.

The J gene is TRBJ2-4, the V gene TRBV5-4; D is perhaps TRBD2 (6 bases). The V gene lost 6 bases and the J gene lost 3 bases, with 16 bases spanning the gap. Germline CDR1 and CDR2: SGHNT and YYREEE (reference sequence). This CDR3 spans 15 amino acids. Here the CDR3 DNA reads TGTGCCAGCACGGGAGAAGGTGGTGGCAAAAACATTCAGTACTTC. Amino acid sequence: CASTGEGGGKNIQYF.

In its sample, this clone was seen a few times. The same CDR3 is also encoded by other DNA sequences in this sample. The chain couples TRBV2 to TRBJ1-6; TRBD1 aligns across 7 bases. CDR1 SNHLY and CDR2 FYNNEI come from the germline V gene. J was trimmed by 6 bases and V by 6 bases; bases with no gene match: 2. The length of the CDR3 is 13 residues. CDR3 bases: TGTGCCAGCAGCGGACAGGTTAATTCACCCCTCCACTTT. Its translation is CASSGQVNSPLHF.

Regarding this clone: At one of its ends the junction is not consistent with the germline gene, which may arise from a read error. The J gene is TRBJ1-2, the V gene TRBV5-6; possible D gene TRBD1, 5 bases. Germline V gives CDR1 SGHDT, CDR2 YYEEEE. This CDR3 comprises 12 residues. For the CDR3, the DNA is TGTGCCAGCAGCTTGGCGGCCACCGCAGGGATCTTC. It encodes CASSLAATAGIF.

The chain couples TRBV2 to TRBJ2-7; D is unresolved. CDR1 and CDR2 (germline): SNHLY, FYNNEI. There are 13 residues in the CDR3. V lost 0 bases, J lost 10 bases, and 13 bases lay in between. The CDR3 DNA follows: TGTGCCAGCAGTGAAGCGCTGATAACAGACCAGTACTTC. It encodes CASSEALITDQYF.

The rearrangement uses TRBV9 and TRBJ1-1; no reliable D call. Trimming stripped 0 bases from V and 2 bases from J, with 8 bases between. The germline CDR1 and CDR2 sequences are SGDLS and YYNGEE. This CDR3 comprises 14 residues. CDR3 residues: CASSVVPENTEAFF. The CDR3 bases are TGTGCCAGCAGCGTAGTTCCAGAAAACACTGAAGCTTTCTTT. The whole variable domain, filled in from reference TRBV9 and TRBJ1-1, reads DSGVTQTPKHLITATGQRVTLRCSPRSGDLSVYWYQQSLDQGLQFLIQYYNGEERAKGNILERFSAQQFPDLHSELNLSSLELGDSALYFCASSVVPENTEAFFGQGTRLTVV.

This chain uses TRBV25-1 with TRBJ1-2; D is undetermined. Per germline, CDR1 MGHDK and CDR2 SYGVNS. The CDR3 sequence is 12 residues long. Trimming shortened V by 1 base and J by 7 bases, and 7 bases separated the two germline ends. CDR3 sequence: CASSEFGVGYTF. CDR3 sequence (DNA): TGTGCCAGCAGTGAATTCGGGGTTGGCTACACCTTC.

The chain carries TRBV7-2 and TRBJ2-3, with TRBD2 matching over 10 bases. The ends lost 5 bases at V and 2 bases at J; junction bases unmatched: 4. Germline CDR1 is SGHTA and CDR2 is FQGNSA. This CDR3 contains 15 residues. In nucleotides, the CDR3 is TGTGCCAGCAGCCAGACTAGCGGGTACACAGATACGCAGTATTTT. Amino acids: CASSQTSGYTDTQYF.

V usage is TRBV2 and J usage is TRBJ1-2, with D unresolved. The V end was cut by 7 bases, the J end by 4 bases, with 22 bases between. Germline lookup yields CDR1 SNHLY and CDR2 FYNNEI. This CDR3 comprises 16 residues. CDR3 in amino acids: CASMRESTPGPYGYTF. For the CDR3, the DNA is TGTGCCAGCATGAGGGAATCGACACCTGGACCCTATGGCTACACCTTC.